The 13 T cell receptor beta chains presented below share a single source sample, sequenced in a study of cytomegalovirus exposure and HLA in healthy donors. 60 Vbeta and 13 Jbeta primers were used in PCR. Generated by immunoSEQ multiplex PCR, the TCRdb table keeps only in-frame clones and is missing some. The sample has approximately 150,000 clones; around 79% are singletons. The sequencing input was PBMCs. Every receptor here comes from a human donor in good health.

The rearrangement uses TRBV5-6 and TRBJ1-5; D not certain. V was pared by 0 bases and J by 2 bases, with 6 bases between. There are 14 residues in the CDR3. CDR1 is SGHDT and CDR2 is YYEEEE in the germline V gene. The CDR3 sequence is CASSLAAGNQPQHF. The CDR3 DNA sequence: TGTGCCAGCAGCTTGGCTGCGGGCAATCAGCCCCAGCATTTT.

The rearrangement joins TRBV4-1 to TRBJ1-4; D uncertain. Germline V gene data show CDR1 as MGHRA and CDR2 as YSYEKL. Trimming stripped 2 bases from V and 0 bases from J, with 7 bases between. The CDR3 is 15 residues long. The DNA of the CDR3 is TGCGCCAGCAGCCAAAACAGAGCAACTAATGAAAAACTGTTTTTT. Protein product: CASSQNRATNEKLFF.

The chain links TRBV2 to TRBJ2-1; D gene uncertain. This CDR3 region has 13 residues. Trimming removed 6 bases at V and 5 bases at J, with 11 bases between. Germline CDR1 reads SNHLY; CDR2 reads FYNNEI. CDR3 protein: CASRGLSHNEQFF. CDR3 in DNA: TGTGCCAGCAGGGGCCTCTCGCACAATGAGCAGTTCTTC.

This chain uses TRBV25-1 with TRBJ2-5; perhaps TRBD1 as D (6 bases). Per germline, CDR1 MGHDK and CDR2 SYGVNS. The V end lost 3 bases, the J end lost 5 bases, and 10 bases lay between the germline ends. CDR3 size: 13 residues. This chain's CDR3 is CASSEDRGETQYF. The CDR3 nucleotides are TGTGCCAGCAGTGAGGACAGAGGGGAGACCCAGTACTTC. The full variable domain, its missing parts supplied by reference TRBV25-1 and TRBJ2-5, is EADIYQTPRYLVIGTGKKITLECSQTMGHDKMYWYQQDPGMELHLIHYSYGVNSTEKGDLSSESTVSRIRTEHFPLTLESARPSHTSQYLCASSEDRGETQYFGPGTRLLVL.

This chain connects TRBV11-2 to TRBJ1-1; no clear D gene. The V gene's germline CDR1 is SGHAT and CDR2 FQNNGV. The V end lost 2 bases, the J end lost 1 base, and 8 bases lay between the germline ends. CDR3 length: 14 residues. The CDR3 DNA is TGTGCCAGCAGCTTAAACAGCTGGAACACTGAAGCTTTCTTT. Translating it yields CASSLNSWNTEAFF. Full variable domain (rest looked up from reference TRBV11-2 and TRBJ1-1): EAGVAQSPRYKIIEKRQSVAFWCNPISGHATLYWYQQILGQGPKLLIQFQNNGVVDDSQLPKDRFSAERLKGVDSTLKIQPAKLEDSAVYLCASSLNSWNTEAFFGQGTRLTVV.

With regard to this clone: A read error may account for a junction end that differs from germline. This chain uses TRBV7-9 with TRBJ2-7; 9 bases map to TRBD1. There are 16 residues in the CDR3. Germline-derived CDR1 and CDR2 are SEHNR and FQNEAQ (reference sequence). The CDR3 loop reads CSSSSNRDRVTYEQYF. CDR3 bases: TGTTCCAGCAGCTCCAACCGGGACAGGGTAACCTACGAGCAGTACTTC.

J is TRBJ2-7 and V is TRBV18; D gene ambiguous. This CDR3 contains 13 residues. Deletions cut 2 bases from V and 4 bases from J, with 9 bases between. Germline V gene sequence: CDR1 KGHSH, CDR2 LQKENI. CDR3 amino acids: CASSPEAVYEQYF. The CDR3 nucleotides read TGTGCCAGCTCACCAGAGGCTGTGTACGAGCAGTACTTC.

The CDR3 region is CASSLYEQYF. In nucleotides, the CDR3 is TGTGCCAGCAGCCTCTACGAGCAGTACTTC. The rearrangement links TRBV25-1 to TRBJ2-5; D remains unclear. The tail of the sequence fits TRBJ2-7 better, so the J call may be wrong. Germline assignment: CDR1 MGHDK and CDR2 SYGVNS. This CDR3 region has 10 residues.

This clone was observed once. The rearrangement uses TRBV30 and TRBJ1-6; TRBD1 is a possible D gene (6 bases). The V and J ends lost 2 bases and 17 bases respectively, with 19 bases between them. CDR3 length: 13 residues. Germline V gives CDR1 GTSNPN, CDR2 SVGIG (reference sequence). The CDR3 DNA follows: TGTGCCTGGAGTACAGGGTTCGCCGCGGAGATCCACTTT. Translation gives CAWSTGFAAEIHF.

This clone was seen a few times. This chain links TRBV19 with TRBJ1-1, with 9 nucleotides matching TRBD1. With 4 bases clipped from V and 10 bases from J, the junction kept 7 bases outside the gene matches. Germline CDR1 and CDR2: LNHDA and SQIVND (reference sequence). The CDR3 extends over 13 amino acids. CDR3 in DNA: TGTGCCAGTAGTAAGACAGGGGGTATACCAGCTTTCTTT. Residues: CASSKTGGIPAFF.

The chain employs TRBV5-1 and TRBJ2-3, with TRBD2 matching 10 bases. In germline, CDR1 is SGHRS, CDR2 YFSETQ. The CDR3 runs 18 residues. The V and J ends lost 0 bases and 3 bases, in that order; junction bases with no gene match: 10. The CDR3 sequence: CASSLAVNSGGLTDTQYF. The CDR3 DNA sequence: TGCGCCAGCAGCTTGGCGGTTAATAGCGGGGGGTTAACAGATACGCAGTATTTT.

This chain uses TRBV7-2 with TRBJ2-5, with 11 bases identical to TRBD2. The J call is in doubt because the DNA end fits TRBJ2-7 better. There are 15 residues in the CDR3. The germline V gene encodes CDR1 SGHTA and CDR2 FQGNSA. DNA of the CDR3: TGTGCCAGCAGCAATAGCGGGAGGGAGGGCTACGAGCAGTACTTC. Protein: CASSNSGREGYEQYF.

The V gene is TRBV4-3, the J gene TRBJ2-7; 9 nucleotides match TRBD2. V dropped 2 bases and J dropped 6; count of bases not matched to a gene: 8. The length of the CDR3 is 15 residues. The germline V gene has CDR1 LGHNA and CDR2 YSLEER. CDR3 sequence: CASSQLAGDRTEQYF. In nucleotides, the CDR3 is TGCGCCAGCAGCCAATTAGCGGGAGATCGTACCGAGCAGTACTTC.